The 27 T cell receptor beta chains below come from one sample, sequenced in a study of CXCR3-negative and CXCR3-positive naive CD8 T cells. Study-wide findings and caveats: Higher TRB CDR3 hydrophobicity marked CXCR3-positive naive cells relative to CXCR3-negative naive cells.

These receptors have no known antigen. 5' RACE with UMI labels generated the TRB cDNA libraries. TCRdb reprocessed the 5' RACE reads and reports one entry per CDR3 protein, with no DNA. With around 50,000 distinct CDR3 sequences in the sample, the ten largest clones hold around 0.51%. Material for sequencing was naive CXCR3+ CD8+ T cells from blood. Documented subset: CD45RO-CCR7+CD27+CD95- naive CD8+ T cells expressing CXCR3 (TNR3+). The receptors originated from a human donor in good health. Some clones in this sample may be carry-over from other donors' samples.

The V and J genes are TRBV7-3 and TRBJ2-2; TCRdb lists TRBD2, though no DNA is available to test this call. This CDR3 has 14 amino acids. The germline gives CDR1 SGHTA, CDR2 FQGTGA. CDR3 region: CASSLTGGTGELFF.

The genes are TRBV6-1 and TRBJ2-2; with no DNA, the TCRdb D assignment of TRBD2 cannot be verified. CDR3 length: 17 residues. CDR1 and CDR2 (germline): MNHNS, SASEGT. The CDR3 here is CASSSPLLAGAFGELFF.

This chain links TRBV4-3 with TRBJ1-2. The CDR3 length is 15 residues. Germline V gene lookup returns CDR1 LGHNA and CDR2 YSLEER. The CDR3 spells CASSQVMSPDYGYTF.

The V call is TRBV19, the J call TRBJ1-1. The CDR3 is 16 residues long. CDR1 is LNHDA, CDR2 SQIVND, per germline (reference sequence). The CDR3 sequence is CASSLHIDRGHTEAFF.

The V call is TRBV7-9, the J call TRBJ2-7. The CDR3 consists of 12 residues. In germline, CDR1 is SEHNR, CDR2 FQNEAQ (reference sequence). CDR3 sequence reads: CASGWTSYEQYF.

The CDR3 sequence is CASSPGTGADTQYF. V usage is TRBV7-9 and J usage is TRBJ2-3; TCRdb returns TRBD1, unconfirmable since there is no DNA. The CDR3 is 14 amino acids. The germline V gene has CDR1 SEHNR and CDR2 FQNEAQ (reference sequence).

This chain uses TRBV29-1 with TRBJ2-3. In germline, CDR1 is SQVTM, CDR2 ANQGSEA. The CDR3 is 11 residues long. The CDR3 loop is CSAGPTDTQYF.

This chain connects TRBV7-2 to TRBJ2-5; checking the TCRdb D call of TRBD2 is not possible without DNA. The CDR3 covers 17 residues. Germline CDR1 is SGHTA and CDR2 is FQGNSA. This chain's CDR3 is CASSLGGSGGAGETQYF.

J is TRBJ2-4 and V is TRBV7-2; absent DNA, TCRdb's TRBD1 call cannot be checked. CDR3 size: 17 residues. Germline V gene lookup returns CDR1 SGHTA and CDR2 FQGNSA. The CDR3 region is CASSHGQASGAKNIQYF. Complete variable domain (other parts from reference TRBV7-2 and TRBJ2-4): GAGVSQSPSNKVTEKGKDVELRCDPISGHTALYWYRQSLGQGLEFLIYFQGNSAPDKSGLPSDRFSAERTGGSVSTLTIQRTQQEDSAVYLCASSHGQASGAKNIQYFGAGTRLSVL.

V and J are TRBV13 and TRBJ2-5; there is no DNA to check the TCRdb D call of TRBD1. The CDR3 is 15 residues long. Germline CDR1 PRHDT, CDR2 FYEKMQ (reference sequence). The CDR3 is CASSLGGGARETQYF.

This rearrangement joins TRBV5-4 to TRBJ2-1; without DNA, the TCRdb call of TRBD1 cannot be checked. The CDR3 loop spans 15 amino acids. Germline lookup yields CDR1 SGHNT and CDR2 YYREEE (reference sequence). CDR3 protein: CASKTGDLPYNEQFF.

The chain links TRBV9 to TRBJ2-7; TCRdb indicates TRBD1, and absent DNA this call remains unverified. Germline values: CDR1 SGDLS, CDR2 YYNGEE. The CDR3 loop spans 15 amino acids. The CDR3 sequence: CASSVWGGYGDEQYF.

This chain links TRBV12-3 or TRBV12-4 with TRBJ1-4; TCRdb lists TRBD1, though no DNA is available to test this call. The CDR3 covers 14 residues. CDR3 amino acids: CASTTGRFNEKLFF.

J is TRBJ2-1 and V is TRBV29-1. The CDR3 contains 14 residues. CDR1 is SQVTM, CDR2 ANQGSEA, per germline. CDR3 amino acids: CSGTTGFNYNEQFF.

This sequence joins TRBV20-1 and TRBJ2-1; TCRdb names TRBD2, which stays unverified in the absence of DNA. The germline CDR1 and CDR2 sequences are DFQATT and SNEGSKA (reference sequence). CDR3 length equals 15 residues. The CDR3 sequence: CSAREGSRIGNEQFF.

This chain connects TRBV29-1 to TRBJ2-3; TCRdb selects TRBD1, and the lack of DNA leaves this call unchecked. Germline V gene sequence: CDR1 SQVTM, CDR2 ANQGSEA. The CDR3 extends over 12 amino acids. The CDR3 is CSVRDHTDTQYF.

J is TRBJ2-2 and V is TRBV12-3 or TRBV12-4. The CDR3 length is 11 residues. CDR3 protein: CASFWLGELFF.

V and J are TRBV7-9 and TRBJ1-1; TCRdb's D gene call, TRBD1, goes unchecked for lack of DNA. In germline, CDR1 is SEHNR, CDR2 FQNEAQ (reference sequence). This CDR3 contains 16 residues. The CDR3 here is CASSTKPTDMNTEAFF.

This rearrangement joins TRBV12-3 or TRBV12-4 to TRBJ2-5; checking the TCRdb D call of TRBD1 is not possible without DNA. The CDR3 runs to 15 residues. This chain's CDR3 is CASSLGTGGVETQYF.

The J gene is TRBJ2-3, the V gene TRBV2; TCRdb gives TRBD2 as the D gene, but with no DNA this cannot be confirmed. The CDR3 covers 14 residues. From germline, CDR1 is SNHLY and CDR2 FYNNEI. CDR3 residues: CASEFGGVEDTQYF.

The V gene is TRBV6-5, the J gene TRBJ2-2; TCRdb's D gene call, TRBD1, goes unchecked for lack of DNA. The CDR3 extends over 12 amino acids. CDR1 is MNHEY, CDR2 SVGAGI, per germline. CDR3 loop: CASGRRGGELFF.

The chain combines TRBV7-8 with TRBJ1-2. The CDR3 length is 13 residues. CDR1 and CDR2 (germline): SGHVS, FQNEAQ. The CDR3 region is CASSSDDIGGYTF.

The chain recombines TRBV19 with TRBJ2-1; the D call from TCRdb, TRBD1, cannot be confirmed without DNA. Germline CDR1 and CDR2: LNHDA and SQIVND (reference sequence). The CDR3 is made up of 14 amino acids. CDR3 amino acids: CASSIGATPNEQFF.

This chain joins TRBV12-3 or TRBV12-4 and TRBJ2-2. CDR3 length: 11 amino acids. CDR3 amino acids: CASANTGELFF.

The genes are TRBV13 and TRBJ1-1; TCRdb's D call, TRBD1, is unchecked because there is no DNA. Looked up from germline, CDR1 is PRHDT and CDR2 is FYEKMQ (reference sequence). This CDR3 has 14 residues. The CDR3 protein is CASSPRASNTEAFF.

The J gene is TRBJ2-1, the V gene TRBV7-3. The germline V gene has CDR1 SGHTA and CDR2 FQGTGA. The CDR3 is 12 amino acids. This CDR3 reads CASSLSIDEQFF. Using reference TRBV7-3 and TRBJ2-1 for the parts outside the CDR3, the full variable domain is GAGVSQTPSNKVTEKGKYVELRCDPISGHTALYWYRQSLGQGPEFLIYFQGTGAADDSGLPNDRFFAVRPEGSVSTLKIQRTERGDSAVYLCASSLSIDEQFFGPGTRLTVL.

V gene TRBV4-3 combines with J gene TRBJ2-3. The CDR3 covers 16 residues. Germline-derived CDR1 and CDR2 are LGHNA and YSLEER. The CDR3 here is CASSQADRTVTDTQYF.